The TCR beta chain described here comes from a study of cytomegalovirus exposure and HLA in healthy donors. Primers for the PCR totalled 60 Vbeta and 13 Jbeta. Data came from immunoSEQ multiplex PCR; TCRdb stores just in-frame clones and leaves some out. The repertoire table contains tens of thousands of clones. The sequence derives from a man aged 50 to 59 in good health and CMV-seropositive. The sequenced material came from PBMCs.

The chain's CDR3 is CASSSFSGTDTQYF. Here the CDR3 DNA reads TGTGCCAGCAGTTCATTCAGTGGCACAGATACGCAGTATTTT. V gene TRBV6-5 combines with J gene TRBJ2-3, with D unresolved. The CDR3 has 14 amino acids. Deletions cut 4 bases from V and 1 base from J, with 9 bases between. Germline V CDR1 and CDR2: MNHEY, SVGAGI.